The entry that follows covers one T cell receptor beta chain sequence. The sample belongs to a study of blood T cell repertoires in COVID-19. Study processing details: Estimation of nucleated cell counts was performed using reference gene primer amplification. Profiled with immunoSEQ multiplex PCR; TCRdb holds only in-frame clones, not every one. That table gives V, J and clone size, and the DNA gave D and trimming. The data show about 180,000 clones, with 75% to 90% seen just once and 6.2% held by the top ten. All enrollees were about 18 to 90 years old and from about two dozen US areas. Clinical histories supplied by participants themselves formed the basis of cohort assignment. CDR3 size: 14 residues. Germline CDR1 and CDR2: MNHEY and SVGAGI. V was shortened by 7 bases and J by 4 bases, with 16 bases between the two germline ends.

This receptor was identified in a man aged 40-49 years who had recovered from COVID-19. V gene TRBV6-5 combines with J gene TRBJ1-2, with D possibly TRBD1 on 5 matching bases. Sample: PBMCs or T cells enriched from blood (not recorded which). The CDR3 reads CASKARTGVYGYTF. As DNA, the CDR3 is TGTGCCAGCAAAGCCCGGACGGGGGTCTATGGCTACACCTTC.